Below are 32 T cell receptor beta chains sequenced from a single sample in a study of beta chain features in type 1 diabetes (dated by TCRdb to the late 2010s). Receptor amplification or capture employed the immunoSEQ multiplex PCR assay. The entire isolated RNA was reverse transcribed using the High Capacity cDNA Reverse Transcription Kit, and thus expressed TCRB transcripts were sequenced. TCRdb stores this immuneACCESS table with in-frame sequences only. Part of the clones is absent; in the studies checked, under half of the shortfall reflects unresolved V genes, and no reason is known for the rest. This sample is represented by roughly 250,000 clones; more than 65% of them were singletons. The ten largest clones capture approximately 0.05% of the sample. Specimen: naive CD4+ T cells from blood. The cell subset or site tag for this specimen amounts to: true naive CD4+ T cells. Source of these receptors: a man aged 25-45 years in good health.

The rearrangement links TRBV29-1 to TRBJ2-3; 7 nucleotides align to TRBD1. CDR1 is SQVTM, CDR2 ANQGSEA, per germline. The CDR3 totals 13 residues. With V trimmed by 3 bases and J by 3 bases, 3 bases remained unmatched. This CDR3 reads CSVEAQGTDTQYF. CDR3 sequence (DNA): TGCAGCGTTGAGGCACAGGGGACAGATACGCAGTATTTT.

CDR3 loop: CASSFGTGVDTQYF. The CDR3 DNA is TGCGCCAGCTCCTTTGGGACAGGGGTAGATACGCAGTATTTT. The rearrangement uses TRBV4-1 and TRBJ2-3, with 10 bases that match TRBD1. The ends lost 8 bases at V and 5 bases at J; junction bases unmatched: 7. The germline gives CDR1 MGHRA, CDR2 YSYEKL. The CDR3 runs to 14 residues.

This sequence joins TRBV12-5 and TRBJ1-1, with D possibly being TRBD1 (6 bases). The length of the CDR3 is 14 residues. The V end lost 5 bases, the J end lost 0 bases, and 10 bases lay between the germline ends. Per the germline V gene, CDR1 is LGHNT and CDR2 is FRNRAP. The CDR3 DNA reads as TGTGCTAGTGGTAGCGGACAGATGAACACTGAAGCTTTCTTT. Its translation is CASGSGQMNTEAFF.

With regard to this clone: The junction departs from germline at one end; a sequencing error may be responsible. The DNA of the CDR3 is TGTGCCAGCAGCCTAGACATCGAGCAGTACTTC. Translation gives CASSLDIEQYF. This chain joins TRBV11-2 and TRBJ2-7; D is ambiguous. The CDR3 is made up of 11 amino acids. Germline CDR1 is SGHAT and CDR2 is FQNNGV.

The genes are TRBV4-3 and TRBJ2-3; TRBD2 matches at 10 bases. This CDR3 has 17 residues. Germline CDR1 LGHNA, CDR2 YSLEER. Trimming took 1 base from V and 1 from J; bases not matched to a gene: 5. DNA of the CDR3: TGCGCCAGCAGCCAAGCCCCAGGACTAGCGGGCACAGATACGCAGTATTTT. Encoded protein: CASSQAPGLAGTDTQYF.

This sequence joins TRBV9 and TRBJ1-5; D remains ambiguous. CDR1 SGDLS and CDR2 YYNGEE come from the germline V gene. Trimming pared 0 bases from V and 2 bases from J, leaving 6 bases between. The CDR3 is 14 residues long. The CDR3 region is CASSVDWGNQPQHF. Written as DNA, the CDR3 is TGTGCCAGCAGCGTAGATTGGGGCAATCAGCCCCAGCATTTT.

CDR3 protein: CAWRRIGANTEAFF. The CDR3 DNA reads as TGTGCCTGGAGACGTATAGGGGCCAACACTGAAGCTTTCTTT. The chain couples TRBV30 to TRBJ1-1, with D tentatively TRBD1 (5 bases). Trimming removed 3 bases at V and 2 bases at J, with 13 bases between. The CDR3 sequence is 14 residues long. CDR1 and CDR2 from the germline V gene are GTSNPN and SVGIG (reference sequence).

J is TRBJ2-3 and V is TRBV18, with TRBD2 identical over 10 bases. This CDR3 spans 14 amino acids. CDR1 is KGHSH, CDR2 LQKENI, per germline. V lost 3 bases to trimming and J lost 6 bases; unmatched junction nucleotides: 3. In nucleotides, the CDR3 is TGTGCCAGCTCACCCCTGGGACTAGCGGATACGCAGTATTTT. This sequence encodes CASSPLGLADTQYF.

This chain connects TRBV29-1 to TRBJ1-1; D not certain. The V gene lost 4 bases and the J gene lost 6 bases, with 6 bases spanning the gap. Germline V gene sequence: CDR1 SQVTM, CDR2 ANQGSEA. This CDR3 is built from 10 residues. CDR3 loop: CSVVGPEAFF. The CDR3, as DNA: TGCAGCGTTGTCGGCCCTGAAGCTTTCTTT.

CDR3 residues: CSVELNRRETQYF. The CDR3 bases are TGCAGCGTTGAATTAAATAGAAGAGAGACCCAGTACTTC. The genes are TRBV29-1 and TRBJ2-5; D is unclear. Germline CDR1 and CDR2: SQVTM and ANQGSEA. V was clipped by 2 bases and J by 4 bases, with 11 bases between them. CDR3 length: 13 residues.

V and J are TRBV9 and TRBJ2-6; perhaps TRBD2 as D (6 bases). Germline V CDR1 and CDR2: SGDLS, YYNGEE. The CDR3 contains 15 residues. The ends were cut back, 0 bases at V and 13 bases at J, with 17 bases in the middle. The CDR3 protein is CASSVGEVGTAVLTF. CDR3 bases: TGTGCCAGCAGCGTAGGGGAGGTCGGAACTGCGGTCCTGACTTTC.

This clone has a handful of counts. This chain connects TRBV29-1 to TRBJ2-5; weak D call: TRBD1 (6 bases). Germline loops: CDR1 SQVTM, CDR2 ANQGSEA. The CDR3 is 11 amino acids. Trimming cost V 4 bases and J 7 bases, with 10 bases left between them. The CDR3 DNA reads TGCAGCGTTGGCACAGGGAGGACCCAGTACTTC. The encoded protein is CSVGTGRTQYF. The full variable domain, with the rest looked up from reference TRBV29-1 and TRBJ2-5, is SAVISQKPSRDICQRGTSLTIQCQVDSQVTMMFWYRQQPGQSLTLIATANQGSEATYESGFVIDKFPISRPNLTFSTLTVSNMSPEDSSIYLCSVGTGRTQYFGPGTRLLVL.

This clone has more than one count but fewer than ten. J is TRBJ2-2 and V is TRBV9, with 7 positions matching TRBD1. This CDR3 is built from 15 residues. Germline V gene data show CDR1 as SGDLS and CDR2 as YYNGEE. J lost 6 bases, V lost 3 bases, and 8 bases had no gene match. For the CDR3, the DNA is TGTGCCAGCAGCGCCCGACAGGGAGTTGCCGGGGAGCTGTTTTTT. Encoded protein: CASSARQGVAGELFF.

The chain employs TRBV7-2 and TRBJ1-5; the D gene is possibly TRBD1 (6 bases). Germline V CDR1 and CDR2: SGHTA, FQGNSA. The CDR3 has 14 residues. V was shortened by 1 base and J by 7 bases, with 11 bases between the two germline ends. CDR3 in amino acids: CASSLDRDWQPQHF. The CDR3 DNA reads TGTGCCAGCAGCTTAGACAGGGACTGGCAGCCCCAGCATTTT.

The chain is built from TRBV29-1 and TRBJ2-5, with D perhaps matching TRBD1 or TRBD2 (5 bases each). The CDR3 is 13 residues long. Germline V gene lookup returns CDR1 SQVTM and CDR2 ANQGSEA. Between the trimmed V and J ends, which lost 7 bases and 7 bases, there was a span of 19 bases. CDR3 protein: CSAARAAQGTQYF. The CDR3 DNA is TGCAGCGCCGCACGAGCGGCCCAGGGGACCCAGTACTTC.

The CDR3 DNA reads TGTGCCACCAGCAGAGATAAGGGACAGGGCCAAGAGACCCAGTACTTC. This gives the protein CATSRDKGQGQETQYF. The chain links TRBV15 to TRBJ2-5, with TRBD1 matching 9 bases. With 0 bases clipped from V and 1 base from J, the junction kept 3 bases outside the gene matches. The CDR3 runs 16 residues. The germline gives CDR1 LNHNV, CDR2 YYDKDF (reference sequence).

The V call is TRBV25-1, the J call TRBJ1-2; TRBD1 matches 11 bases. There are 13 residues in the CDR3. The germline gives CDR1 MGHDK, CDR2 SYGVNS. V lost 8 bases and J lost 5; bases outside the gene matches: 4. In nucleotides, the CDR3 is TGTGCCAGCGAGGACAGGGGGCGGTATGGCTACACCTTC. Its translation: CASEDRGRYGYTF.

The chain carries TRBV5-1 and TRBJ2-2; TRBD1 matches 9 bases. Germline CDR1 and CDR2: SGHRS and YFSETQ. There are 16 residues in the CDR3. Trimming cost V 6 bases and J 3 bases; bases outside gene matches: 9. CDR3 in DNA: TGCGCCAGCACCGCAGCGGGACAGGGCCACACCGGGGAGCTGTTTTTT. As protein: CASTAAGQGHTGELFF.

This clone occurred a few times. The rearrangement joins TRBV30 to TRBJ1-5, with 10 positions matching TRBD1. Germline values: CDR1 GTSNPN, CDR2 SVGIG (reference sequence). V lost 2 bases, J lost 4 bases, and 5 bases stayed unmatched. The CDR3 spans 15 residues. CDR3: CAWSQGQGKNQPQHF. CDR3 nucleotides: TGTGCCTGGAGTCAGGGACAGGGGAAAAATCAGCCCCAGCATTTT.

Written as DNA, the CDR3 is TGTGCCAGTAGTATAGTGGGCGGAACCTACGAGCAGTACTTC. Amino acid sequence: CASSIVGGTYEQYF. V gene TRBV19 combines with J gene TRBJ2-7; no clear D gene. From germline, CDR1 is LNHDA and CDR2 SQIVND (reference sequence). V was shortened by 1 base and J by 2 bases, with 9 bases between the two germline ends. The CDR3 totals 14 residues.

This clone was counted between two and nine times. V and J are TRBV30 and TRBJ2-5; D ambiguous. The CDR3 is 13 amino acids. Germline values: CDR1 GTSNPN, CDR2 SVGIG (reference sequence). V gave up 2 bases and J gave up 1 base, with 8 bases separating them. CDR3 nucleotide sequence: TGTGCCTGGAGTTCCCAGGCCCAAGAGACCCAGTACTTC. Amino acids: CAWSSQAQETQYF.

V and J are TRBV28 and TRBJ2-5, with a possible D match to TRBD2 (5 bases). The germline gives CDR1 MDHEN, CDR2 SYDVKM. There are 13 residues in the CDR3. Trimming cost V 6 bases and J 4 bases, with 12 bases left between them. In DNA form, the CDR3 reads TGTGCCAGCAGCGTAGCTGGGAGAGAGACCCAGTACTTC. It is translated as CASSVAGRETQYF. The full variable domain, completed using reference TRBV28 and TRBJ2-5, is DVKVTQSSRYLVKRTGEKVFLECVQDMDHENMFWYRQDPGLGLRLIYFSYDVKMKEKGDIPEGYSVSREKKERFSLILESASTNQTSMYLCASSVAGRETQYFGPGTRLLVL.

The CDR3 bases are TGCGCCAGCAGCTTGACGGGAAACGGAAACTACGAGCAGTACTTC. Its protein product is CASSLTGNGNYEQYF. V usage is TRBV5-1 and J usage is TRBJ2-7, with D possibly TRBD2 on 5 matching bases. There are 15 residues in the CDR3. V was shortened by 1 base and J by 3 bases, with 14 bases between the two germline ends. Germline V gene lookup returns CDR1 SGHRS and CDR2 YFSETQ.

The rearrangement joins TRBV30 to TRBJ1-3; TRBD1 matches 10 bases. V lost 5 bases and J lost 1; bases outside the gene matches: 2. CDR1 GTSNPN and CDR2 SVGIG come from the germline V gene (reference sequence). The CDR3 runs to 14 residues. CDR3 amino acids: CAWGTGESGNTIYF. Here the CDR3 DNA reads TGTGCCTGGGGGACAGGGGAATCTGGAAACACCATATATTTT.

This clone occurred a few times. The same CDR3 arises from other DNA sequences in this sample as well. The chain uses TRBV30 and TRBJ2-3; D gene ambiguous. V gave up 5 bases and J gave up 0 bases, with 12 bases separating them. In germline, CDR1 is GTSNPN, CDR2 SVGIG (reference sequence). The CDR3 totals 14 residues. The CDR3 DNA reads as TGTGCCTGGGGACCGGGCCTTAGCACAGATACGCAGTATTTT. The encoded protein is CAWGPGLSTDTQYF. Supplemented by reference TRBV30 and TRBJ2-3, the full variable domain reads SQTIHQWPATLVQPVGSPLSLECTVEGTSNPNLYWYRQAAGRGLQLLFYSVGIGQISSEVPQNLSASRPQDRQFILSSKKLLLSDSGFYLCAWGPGLSTDTQYFGPGTRLTVL.

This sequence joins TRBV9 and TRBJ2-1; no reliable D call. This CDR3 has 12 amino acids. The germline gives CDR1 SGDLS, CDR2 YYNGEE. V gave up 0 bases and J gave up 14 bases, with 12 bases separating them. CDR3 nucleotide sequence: TGTGCCAGCAGCGTAGTCGCCAGCGTAGAGTTCTTC. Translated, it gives CASSVVASVEFF.

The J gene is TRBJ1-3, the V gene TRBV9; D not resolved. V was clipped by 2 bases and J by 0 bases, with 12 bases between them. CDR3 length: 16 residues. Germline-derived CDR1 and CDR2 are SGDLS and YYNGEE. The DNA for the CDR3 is TGTGCCAGCAGCGTGAGCGGCAGACCCTCTGGAAACACCATATATTTT. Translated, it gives CASSVSGRPSGNTIYF.

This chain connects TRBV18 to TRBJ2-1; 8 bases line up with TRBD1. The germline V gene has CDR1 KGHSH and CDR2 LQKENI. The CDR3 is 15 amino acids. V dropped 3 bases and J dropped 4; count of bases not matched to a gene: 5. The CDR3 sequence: CASSPQGAVYNEQFF. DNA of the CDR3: TGTGCCAGCTCACCCCAGGGGGCGGTTTACAATGAGCAGTTCTTC.

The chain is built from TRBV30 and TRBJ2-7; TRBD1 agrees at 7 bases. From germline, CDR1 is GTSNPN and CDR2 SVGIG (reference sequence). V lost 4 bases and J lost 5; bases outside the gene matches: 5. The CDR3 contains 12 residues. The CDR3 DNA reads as TGTGCCTGGACAGGGGGTGCCCACGAGCAGTACTTC. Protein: CAWTGGAHEQYF.

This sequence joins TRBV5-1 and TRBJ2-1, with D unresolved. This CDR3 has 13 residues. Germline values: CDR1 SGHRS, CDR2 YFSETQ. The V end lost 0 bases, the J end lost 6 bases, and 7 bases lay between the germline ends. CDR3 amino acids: CASSLDNANEQFF. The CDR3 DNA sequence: TGCGCCAGCAGCTTGGACAATGCCAATGAGCAGTTCTTC.

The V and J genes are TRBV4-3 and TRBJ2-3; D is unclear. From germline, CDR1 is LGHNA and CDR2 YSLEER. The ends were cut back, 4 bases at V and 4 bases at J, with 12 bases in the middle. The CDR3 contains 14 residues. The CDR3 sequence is CASSRIRFSDTQYF. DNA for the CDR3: TGCGCCAGCAGCCGCATAAGGTTTTCAGATACGCAGTATTTT.

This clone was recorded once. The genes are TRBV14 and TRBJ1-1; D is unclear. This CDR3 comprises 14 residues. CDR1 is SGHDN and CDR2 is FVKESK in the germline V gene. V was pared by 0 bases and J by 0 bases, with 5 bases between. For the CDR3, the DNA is TGTGCCAGCAGCCAAGACCGTCTGAACACTGAAGCTTTCTTT. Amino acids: CASSQDRLNTEAFF.